This TCR beta chain comes out of a study of molecular identifiers for immune sequencing clone quantification. Each CDR3 protein gets one entry after TCRdb re-called the PCR reads with MiXCR. The table lists about 630,000 distinct CDR3 sequences, 25% of them singletons. The germline V gene encodes CDR1 MGHRA and CDR2 YSYEKL. This CDR3 comprises 18 residues. Trimming shortened V by 0 bases and J by 4 bases, and 22 bases separated the two germline ends. Using 10%, 30% or 50% RNA, naive CD8 libraries were derived from approximately 20,000 to 1,000,000 sorted cells. Naive CD8 T cells were FACS-sorted by CD8+CD4-CCR7+CD45RA+ markers. Study-level results: Highly expanded clones may be undercounted when identical TCR molecules share barcodes.

In the case of this clonotype: Its antigen is undetermined.

The sequence was obtained from a human donor in good health. Some libraries in this study had Jurkat cell RNA spiked in. Sequenced input: naive CD8+ T cells from blood, with Jurkat cell RNA spiked in. The subset is: FACS-sorted CD8+CD4-CCR7+CD45RA+ naive T cells. The chain combines TRBV4-1 with TRBJ2-7; the D gene is possibly TRBD2 (7 bases). The CDR3, as DNA: TGCGCCAGCAGCCAAGAGGGAGGGACAATCGATATAAGTTACGAGCAGTACTTC. It codes for CASSQEGGTIDISYEQYF.